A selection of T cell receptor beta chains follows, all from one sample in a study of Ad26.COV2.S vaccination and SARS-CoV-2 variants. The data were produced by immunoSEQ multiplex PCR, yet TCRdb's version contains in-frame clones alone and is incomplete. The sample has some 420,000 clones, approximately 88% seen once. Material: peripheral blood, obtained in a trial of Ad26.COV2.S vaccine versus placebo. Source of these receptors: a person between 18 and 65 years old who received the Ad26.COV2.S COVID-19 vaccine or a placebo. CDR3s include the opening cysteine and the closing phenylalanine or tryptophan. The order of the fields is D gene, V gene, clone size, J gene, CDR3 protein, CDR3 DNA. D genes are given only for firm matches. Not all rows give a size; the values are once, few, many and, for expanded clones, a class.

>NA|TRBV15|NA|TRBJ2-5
CATSSDAVRTQYF
TGTGCCACCAGCAGCGACGCGGTTCGGACCCAGTACTTC
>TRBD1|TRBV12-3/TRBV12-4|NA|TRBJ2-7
CASSLRQGDEQYF
TGTGCCAGCAGTTTGAGACAGGGCGACGAGCAGTACTTC
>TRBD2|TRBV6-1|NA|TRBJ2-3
CASSDSGGNTDTQYF
TGTGCCAGCAGTGATAGCGGGGGTAACACAGATACGCAGTATTTT
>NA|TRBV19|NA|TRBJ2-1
CASSIGSRGYNEQFF
TGTGCCAGTAGTATAGGGTCCCGGGGGTACAATGAGCAGTTCTTC
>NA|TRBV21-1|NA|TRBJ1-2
CASTQDAKSRGYTF
TGTGCCAGCACCCAAGATGCGAAGAGTAGGGGCTACACCTTC
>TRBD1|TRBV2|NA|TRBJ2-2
CASTYRGYTGELFF
TGTGCCAGCACCTACAGGGGGTACACCGGGGAGCTGTTTTTT
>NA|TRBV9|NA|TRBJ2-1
CASSVFPNNEQFF
TGTGCCAGCAGCGTATTCCCCAACAATGAGCAGTTCTTC
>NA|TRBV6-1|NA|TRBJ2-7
CASSEQQGSEQYF
TGTGCCAGCAGTGAACAACAGGGTAGCGAGCAGTACTTC
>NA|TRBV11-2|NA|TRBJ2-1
CASSLEGGSAGEQFF
TGTGCCAGCAGCTTAGAGGGTGGGAGTGCGGGTGAGCAGTTCTTC
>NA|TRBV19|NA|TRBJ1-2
CASGEGGGPYGYTF
TGTGCCAGTGGAGAGGGTGGTGGCCCCTATGGCTACACCTTC
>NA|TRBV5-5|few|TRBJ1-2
CASSLDQGTRRGYTF
TGTGCCAGCAGCTTGGACCAGGGGACCCGACGGGGCTACACCTTC
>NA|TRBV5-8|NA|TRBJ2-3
CASSLIVRGAGTDTQYF
TGTGCCAGCAGCCTCATTGTTAGGGGGGCTGGCACAGATACGCAGTATTTT
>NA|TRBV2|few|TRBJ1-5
CASQGPNSNQPQHF
TGTGCCAGCCAGGGACCGAATAGCAATCAGCCCCAGCATTTT
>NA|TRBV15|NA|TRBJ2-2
CATSRDRGAVTGELFF
TGTGCCACCAGCAGAGATCGGGGAGCAGTCACCGGGGAGCTGTTTTTT
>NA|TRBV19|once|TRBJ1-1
CASSNRRSPEAFF
TGTGCCAGTAGTAACCGACGAAGTCCTGAAGCTTTCTTT
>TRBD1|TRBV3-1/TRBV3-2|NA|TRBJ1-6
CASSHLGTGGNSPLHF
TGTGCCAGCAGCCATTTAGGGACAGGTGGGAATTCACCCCTCCACTTT
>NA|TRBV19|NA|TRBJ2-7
CASSIELGGPEQYF
TGTGCCAGTAGTATAGAGCTCGGCGGTCCAGAGCAGTACTTC
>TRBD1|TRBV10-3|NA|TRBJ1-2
CAISEYPPDRGYGYTF
TGTGCCATCAGCGAGTATCCCCCGGACAGGGGCTATGGCTACACCTTC
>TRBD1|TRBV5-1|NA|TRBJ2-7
CASSIQDREGEQYF
TGCGCCAGCAGCATACAAGACAGGGAAGGCGAGCAGTACTTC
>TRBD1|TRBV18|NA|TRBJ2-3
CASSLGTGPSTDTQYF
TGTGCCAGCTCACTCGGGACAGGGCCGAGCACAGATACGCAGTATTTT
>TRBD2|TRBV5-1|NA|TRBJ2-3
CASSWDFSGATDTQYF
TGCGCCAGCAGCTGGGACTTTAGCGGGGCCACAGATACGCAGTATTTT
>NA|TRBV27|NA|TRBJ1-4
CASTTGPVATNEKLFF
TGTGCCAGCACTACAGGGCCCGTTGCAACTAATGAAAAACTGTTTTTT
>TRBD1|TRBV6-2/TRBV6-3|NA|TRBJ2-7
CASSQGAGVIHYEQYF
TGTGCCAGCAGCCAGGGGGCTGGCGTCATTCACTACGAGCAGTACTTC
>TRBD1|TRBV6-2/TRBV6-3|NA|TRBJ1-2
CASSSLSYGTEYGYTF
TGTGCCAGCAGTTCACTAAGTTACGGGACAGAATATGGCTACACCTTC
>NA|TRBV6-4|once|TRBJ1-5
CASTQGGGHNQPQHF
TGTGCCAGCACCCAGGGAGGGGGTCACAATCAGCCCCAGCATTTT
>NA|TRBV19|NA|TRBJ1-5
CASSNLAGNQPQHF
TGTGCCAGTAGTAATTTGGCAGGCAATCAGCCCCAGCATTTT
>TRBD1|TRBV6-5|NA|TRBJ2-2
CASSGQGATGELFF
TGTGCCAGTTCCGGACAGGGGGCCACCGGGGAGCTGTTTTTT
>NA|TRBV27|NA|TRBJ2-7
CASSLLGLEQYF
TGTGCCAGCAGTTTATTAGGGCTCGAGCAGTACTTC
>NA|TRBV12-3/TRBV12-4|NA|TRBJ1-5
CASREGGQPQHF
TGTGCCAGTAGGGAGGGGGGGCAGCCCCAGCATTTT